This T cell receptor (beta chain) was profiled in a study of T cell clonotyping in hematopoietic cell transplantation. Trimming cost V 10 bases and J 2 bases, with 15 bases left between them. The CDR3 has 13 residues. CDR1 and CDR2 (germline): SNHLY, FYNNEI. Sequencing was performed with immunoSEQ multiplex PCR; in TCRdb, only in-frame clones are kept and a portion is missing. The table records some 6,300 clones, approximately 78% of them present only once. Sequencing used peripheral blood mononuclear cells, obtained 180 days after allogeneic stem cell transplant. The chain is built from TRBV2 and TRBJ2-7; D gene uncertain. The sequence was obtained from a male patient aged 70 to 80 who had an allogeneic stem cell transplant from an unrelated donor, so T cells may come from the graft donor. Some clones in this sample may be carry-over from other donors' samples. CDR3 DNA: TGTGCCACGACCTTAGAGTTCGCCTACGAGCAGTACTTC. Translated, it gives CATTLEFAYEQYF.